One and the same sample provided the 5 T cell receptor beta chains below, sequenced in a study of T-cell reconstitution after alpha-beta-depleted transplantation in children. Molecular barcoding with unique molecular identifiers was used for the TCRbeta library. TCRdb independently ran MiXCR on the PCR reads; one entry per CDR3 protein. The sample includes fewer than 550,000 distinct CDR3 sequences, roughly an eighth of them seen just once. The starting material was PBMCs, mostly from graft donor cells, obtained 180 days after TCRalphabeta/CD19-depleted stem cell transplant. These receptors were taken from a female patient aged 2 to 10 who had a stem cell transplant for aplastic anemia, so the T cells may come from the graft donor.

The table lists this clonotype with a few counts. This CDR3 reads CASSEYTGMNTEAFF. As DNA, the CDR3 is TGTGCCAGCAGTGAATACACAGGCATGAACACTGAAGCTTTCTTT. V gene TRBV25-1 combines with J gene TRBJ1-1; perhaps TRBD1 as D (5 bases). V was clipped by 0 bases and J by 0 bases, with 8 bases between them. CDR1 is MGHDK and CDR2 is SYGVNS in the germline V gene. This CDR3 has 15 amino acids. Filled out from reference TRBV25-1 and TRBJ1-1, the complete variable domain reads EADIYQTPRYLVIGTGKKITLECSQTMGHDKMYWYQQDPGMELHLIHYSYGVNSTEKGDLSSESTVSRIRTEHFPLTLESARPSHTSQYLCASSEYTGMNTEAFFGQGTRLTVV.

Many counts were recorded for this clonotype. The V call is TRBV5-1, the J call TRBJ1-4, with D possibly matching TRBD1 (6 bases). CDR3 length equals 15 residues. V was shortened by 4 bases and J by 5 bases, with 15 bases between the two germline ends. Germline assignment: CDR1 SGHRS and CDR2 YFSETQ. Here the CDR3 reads CASSVGQRGNEKLFF. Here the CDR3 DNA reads TGCGCCAGCAGCGTTGGACAGCGGGGAAATGAAAAACTGTTTTTT. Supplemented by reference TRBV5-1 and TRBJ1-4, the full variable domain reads KAGVTQTPRYLIKTRGQQVTLSCSPISGHRSVSWYQQTPGQGLQFLFEYFSETQRNKGNFPGRFSGRQFSNSRSEMNVSTLELGDSALYLCASSVGQRGNEKLFFGSGTQLSVL.

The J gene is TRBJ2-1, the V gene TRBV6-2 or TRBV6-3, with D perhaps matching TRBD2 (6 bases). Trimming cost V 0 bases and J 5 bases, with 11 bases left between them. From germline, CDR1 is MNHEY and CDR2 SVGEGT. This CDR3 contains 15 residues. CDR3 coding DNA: TGTGCCAGCAGTTACTCGAGGATAGCGGACAATGAGCAGTTCTTC. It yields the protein CASSYSRIADNEQFF.

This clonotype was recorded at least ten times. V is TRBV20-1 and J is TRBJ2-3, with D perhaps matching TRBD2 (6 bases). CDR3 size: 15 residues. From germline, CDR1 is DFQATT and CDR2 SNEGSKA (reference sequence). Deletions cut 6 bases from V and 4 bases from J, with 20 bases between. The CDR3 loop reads CSAPGPSERPDTQYF. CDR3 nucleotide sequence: TGCAGTGCCCCAGGGCCTAGCGAGAGGCCAGATACGCAGTATTTT.

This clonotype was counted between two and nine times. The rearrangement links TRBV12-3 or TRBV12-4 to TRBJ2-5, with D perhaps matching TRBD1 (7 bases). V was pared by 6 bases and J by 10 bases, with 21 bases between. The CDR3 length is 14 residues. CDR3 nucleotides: TGTGCCAGCAGCGACGGGACAGCCTGGGGGGACCAGTACTTC. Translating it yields CASSDGTAWGDQYF.